This TCR beta chain is drawn from a study of blood T cell repertoires in COVID-19. Background on the study: The study drew acute and convalescent COVID-19 samples from the United States, Italy and Spain. PBMCs, B-cell-depleted T cells, or T cells were the source of the cDNA or gDNA that made up the material.

Original processing notes: Reference gene primer amplification in the assay estimated nucleated cell counts. The method was immunoSEQ multiplex PCR; TCRdb's version includes in-frame clones alone and lacks a portion of them. V, J and clone size reflect that table, while D and trimming were determined from the DNA. The profile shows a few hundred thousand clones, roughly 87% of them singletons. Germline CDR1 SGHNT, CDR2 YENEEA. This CDR3 spans 12 amino acids. V was shortened by 5 bases and J by 9 bases, with 11 bases between the two germline ends. Sequenced: peripheral blood. The chain employs TRBV11-3 and TRBJ2-1, with D unresolved. The sequence was obtained from a man younger than 35 with active or convalescent COVID-19. CDR3 amino acids: CASSQNYFEQFF. CDR3 in DNA: TGTGCCAGCAGCCAAAACTACTTTGAGCAGTTCTTC. Looking up the rest from reference TRBV11-3 and TRBJ2-1 gives the full variable domain: EAGVVQSPRYKIIEKKQPVAFWCNPISGHNTLYWYLQNLGQGPELLIRYENEEAVDDSQLPKDRFSAERLKGVDSTLKIQPAELGDSAVYLCASSQNYFEQFFGPGTRLTVL.